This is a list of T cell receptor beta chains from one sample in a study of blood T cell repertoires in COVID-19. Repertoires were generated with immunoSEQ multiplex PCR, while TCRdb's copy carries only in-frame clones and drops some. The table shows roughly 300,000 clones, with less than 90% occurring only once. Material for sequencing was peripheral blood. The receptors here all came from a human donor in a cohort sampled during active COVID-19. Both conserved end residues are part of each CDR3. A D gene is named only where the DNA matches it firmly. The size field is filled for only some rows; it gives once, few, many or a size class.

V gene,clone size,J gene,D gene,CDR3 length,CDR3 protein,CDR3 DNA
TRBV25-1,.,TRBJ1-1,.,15,CASSEWGGRGTEAFF,TGTGCCAGCAGTGAATGGGGTGGAAGGGGCACTGAAGCTTTCTTT
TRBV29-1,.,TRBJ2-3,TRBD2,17,CSVGRFWRERSTDTQYF,TGCAGCGTTGGGCGTTTTTGGCGGGAGCGAAGCACAGATACGCAGTATTTT
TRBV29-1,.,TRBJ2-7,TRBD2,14,CSVVDTGRALEQYF,TGCAGCGTAGTTGATACCGGGAGGGCCTTAGAGCAGTACTTC
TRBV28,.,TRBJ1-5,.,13,CASRYEINQPQHF,TGTGCCAGCAGGTACGAGATAAATCAGCCCCAGCATTTT
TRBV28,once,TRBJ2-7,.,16,CASSPRGTVSSYEQYF,TGTGCCAGCAGTCCGAGGGGGACGGTTAGCTCCTACGAGCAGTACTTC
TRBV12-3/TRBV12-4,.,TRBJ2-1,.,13,CAGAEGLMNEQFF,TGTGCCGGGGCGGAGGGCCTGATGAATGAGCAGTTCTTC
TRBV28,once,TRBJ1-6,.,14,CASTKPFTNSPLHF,TGTGCCAGTACGAAGCCTTTTACTAATTCACCCCTCCACTTT
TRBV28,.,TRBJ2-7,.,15,CASSSPVFPRGEQYF,TGTGCCAGCAGTTCCCCGGTTTTCCCGCGGGGAGAGCAGTACTTC
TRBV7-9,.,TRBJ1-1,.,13,CASSFSADTEAFF,TGTGCCAGCAGCTTTTCCGCGGACACTGAAGCTTTCTTT
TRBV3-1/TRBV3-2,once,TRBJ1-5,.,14,CASSSRTVAQPQHF,TGTGCCAGCAGCTCCCGCACAGTCGCCCAGCCCCAGCATTTT
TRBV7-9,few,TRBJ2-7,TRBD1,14,CASSPGQGTYEQYF,TGTGCCAGCAGCCCCGGACAGGGGACCTACGAGCAGTACTTC
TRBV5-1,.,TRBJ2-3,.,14,CASADPSGGDTQYF,TGCGCCAGCGCCGATCCCAGCGGAGGTGATACGCAGTATTTT
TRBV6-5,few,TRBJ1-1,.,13,CASRQAMNTEAFF,TGTGCCAGCAGGCAGGCGATGAACACTGAAGCTTTCTTT
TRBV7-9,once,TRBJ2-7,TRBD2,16,CASSQWGSGTSYEQYF,TGTGCCAGCAGCCAGTGGGGTAGCGGGACCTCCTACGAGCAGTACTTC
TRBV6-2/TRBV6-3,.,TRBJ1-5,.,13,CASSLSGNQPQHF,TGTGCCAGCAGCCTGTCGGGCAATCAGCCCCAGCATTTT
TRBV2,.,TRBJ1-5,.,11,CASSERAAQHF,TGTGCCAGCAGTGAAAGAGCGGCCCAGCATTTT
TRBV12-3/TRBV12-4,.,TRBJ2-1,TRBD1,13,CASSPMRQGEQFF,TGTGCCAGCAGTCCCATGAGACAGGGCGAGCAGTTCTTC
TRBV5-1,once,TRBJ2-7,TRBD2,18,CASSLGAVSTSGSYEQYF,TGCGCCAGCAGCTTGGGTGCAGTATCGACTAGCGGCTCCTACGAGCAGTACTTC
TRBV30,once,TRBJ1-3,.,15,CAWSVALATGNTIYF,TGTGCCTGGAGTGTTGCCCTAGCCACTGGAAACACCATATATTTT
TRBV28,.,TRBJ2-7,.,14,CASSYTVGAREQYF,TGTGCCAGCAGTTATACCGTGGGGGCCAGAGAGCAGTACTTC
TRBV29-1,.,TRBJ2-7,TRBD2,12,CSVTLGGGEQYF,TGCAGCGTCACCTTGGGCGGGGGCGAGCAGTACTTC
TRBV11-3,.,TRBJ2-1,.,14,CASSLVPGPNEQFF,TGTGCCAGCAGCTTAGTCCCAGGGCCGAATGAGCAGTTCTTC
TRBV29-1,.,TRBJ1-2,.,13,CSVVVAFGVGYTF,TGCAGCGTTGTAGTTGCGTTCGGGGTTGGCTACACCTTC
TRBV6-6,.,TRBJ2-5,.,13,CASRRDLKETQYF,TGTGCCAGCAGGCGGGACTTAAAGGAGACCCAGTACTTC
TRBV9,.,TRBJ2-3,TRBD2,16,CASSVGAGVSTDTQYF,TGTGCCAGCAGCGTAGGAGCGGGAGTCAGCACAGATACGCAGTATTTT
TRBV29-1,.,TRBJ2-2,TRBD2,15,CSVELAVPNTGELFF,TGCAGCGTTGAGCTAGCGGTACCGAACACCGGGGAGCTGTTTTTT
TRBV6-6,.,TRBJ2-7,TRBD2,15,CASSPSLAEVYEQYF,TGTGCCAGCAGTCCCTCTCTAGCGGAGGTCTACGAGCAGTACTTC
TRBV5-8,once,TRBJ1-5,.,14,CASSPRLPHQPQHF,TGTGCCAGCAGCCCACGACTCCCTCATCAGCCCCAGCATTTT
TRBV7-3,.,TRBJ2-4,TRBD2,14,CASSLAGGKNIQYF,TGTGCCAGCAGCCTAGCGGGAGGGAAAAACATTCAGTACTTC
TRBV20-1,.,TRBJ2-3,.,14,CSASHRRGPDTQYF,TGCAGTGCTAGTCATCGGCGGGGCCCAGATACGCAGTATTTT
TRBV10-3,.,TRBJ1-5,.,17,CAISESELGGWNQPQHF,TGTGCCATCAGTGAGTCGGAGTTAGGGGGTTGGAATCAGCCCCAGCATTTT
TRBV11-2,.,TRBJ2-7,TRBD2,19,CASSVTPSGTSGRRGEQYF,TGTGCCAGCAGCGTAACTCCCTCGGGGACTAGCGGGAGGAGAGGCGAGCAGTACTTC
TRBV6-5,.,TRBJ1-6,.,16,CASSYLQGLYNSPLHF,TGTGCCAGCAGTTACCTCCAGGGCCTGTATAATTCACCCCTCCACTTT
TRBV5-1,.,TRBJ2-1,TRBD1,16,CASSGSGGAGFNEQFF,TGCGCCAGCAGCGGTTCAGGGGGCGCGGGTTTCAATGAGCAGTTCTTC
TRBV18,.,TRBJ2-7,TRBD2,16,CASSPGTSGAIYEQYF,TGTGCCAGCTCACCTGGGACTAGCGGGGCGATCTACGAGCAGTACTTC
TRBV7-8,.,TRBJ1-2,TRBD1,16,CASSLGLPGQALDYTF,TGTGCCAGCAGCCTAGGACTGCCGGGACAGGCCCTTGACTACACCTTC
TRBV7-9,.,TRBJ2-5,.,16,CASSRGGGGLEETQYF,TGTGCCAGCAGCCGCGGAGGGGGAGGGCTGGAAGAGACCCAGTACTTC
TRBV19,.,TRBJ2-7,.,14,CASSRTLQGGEQYF,TGTGCCAGTAGTAGGACCTTACAGGGCGGCGAGCAGTACTTC
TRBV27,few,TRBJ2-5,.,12,CASSSRQETQYF,TGTGCCAGCAGTTCCCGGCAAGAGACCCAGTACTTC
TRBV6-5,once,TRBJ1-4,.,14,CASSYGRVSEKLFF,TGTGCCAGCAGTTATGGCAGGGTTTCCGAAAAACTGTTTTTT
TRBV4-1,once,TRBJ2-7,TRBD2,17,CASSPNEWVREGNEQYF,TGCGCCAGCAGTCCCAACGAGTGGGTGCGGGAGGGGAACGAGCAGTACTTC
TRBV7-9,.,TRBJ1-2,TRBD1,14,CASSLDRTSYGYTF,TGTGCCAGCAGCTTGGACAGGACTTCCTATGGCTACACCTTC
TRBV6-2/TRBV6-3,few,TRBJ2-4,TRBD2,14,CASSYSAGGNIQYF,TGTGCCAGCAGTTACTCTGCGGGGGGAAACATTCAGTACTTC
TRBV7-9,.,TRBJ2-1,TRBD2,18,CASSSPGRLAVPYNEQFF,TGTGCCAGCAGCTCCCCCGGGCGACTAGCGGTTCCCTACAATGAGCAGTTCTTC
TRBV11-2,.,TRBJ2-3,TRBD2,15,CASSLGVTGGDTQYF,TGTGCCAGCAGCTTAGGCGTGACGGGAGGGGATACGCAGTATTTT
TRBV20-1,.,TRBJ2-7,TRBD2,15,CSASSAGVTSWEQYF,TGCAGTGCTAGTTCTGCGGGAGTTACCTCGTGGGAGCAGTACTTC
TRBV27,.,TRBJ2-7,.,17,CASSTPGWLQRYYEQYF,TGTGCCAGCAGTACCCCCGGGTGGTTGCAGCGGTACTACGAGCAGTACTTC
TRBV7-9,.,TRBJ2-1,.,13,CASSLNLSPRQFF,TGTGCCAGCAGCTTAAATTTGTCCCCGCGGCAGTTCTTC
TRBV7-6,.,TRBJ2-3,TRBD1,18,CASSPRTGKSEDTDTQCF,TGTGCCAGCAGCCCCCGGACAGGCAAGTCAGAGGATACAGATACGCAGTGTTTT
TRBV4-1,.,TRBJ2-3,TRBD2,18,CASSQESSGRGSTDTQYF,TGCGCCAGCAGCCAAGAATCTAGCGGGAGGGGCAGCACAGATACGCAGTATTTT
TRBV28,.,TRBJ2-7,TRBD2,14,CASSLGGGSYEQYF,TGTGCCAGCAGCCTTGGGGGGGGATCCTACGAGCAGTACTTC
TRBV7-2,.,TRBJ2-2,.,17,CASSLRQASLNTGELFF,TGTGCCAGCAGCTTAAGACAGGCGTCCCTAAACACCGGGGAGCTGTTTTTT